One sample yielded the 30 T cell receptor beta chains listed below, sequenced in a study of T cells in Graves' hyperthyroidism and ophthalmopathy. Amplified TCR beta CDR3 regions derived from RNA transcripts. HTBI primers drove first-round RT-PCR of the TCR CDR3. A single record per CDR3 protein comes from TCRdb applying MiXCR to the multiplex PCR reads. The sample yields under 250,000 distinct CDR3 sequences, about a sixth seen once. The sequencing sample was made of blood. These receptors came from a woman between 50 and 59 years old with Graves' hyperthyroidism.

The sample holds a few counts of this clonotype. The chain combines TRBV2 with TRBJ2-1; D not resolved. V lost 7 bases and J lost 5, with 12 bases in between. The CDR3 is 13 amino acids. From germline, CDR1 is SNHLY and CDR2 FYNNEI. In nucleotides, the CDR3 is TGTGCCAGCACAGAAACCGGTCACAATGAGCAGTTCTTC. Translation: CASTETGHNEQFF.

The chain couples TRBV20-1 to TRBJ1-1; D is unresolved. V lost 3 bases and J 0 bases, leaving 8 bases between the germline ends. This CDR3 has 13 amino acids. Germline CDR1 DFQATT, CDR2 SNEGSKA (reference sequence). CDR3: CSASRNMNTEAFF. The CDR3 DNA reads TGCAGTGCTAGCAGAAACATGAACACTGAAGCTTTCTTT.

This clonotype was seen at least ten times. This sequence joins TRBV11-3 and TRBJ2-1; D unclear. The CDR3 is 15 residues long. Trimming removed 1 base from V and 4 bases from J, with 11 bases in between. Germline CDR1 SGHNT, CDR2 YENEEA. The CDR3 DNA reads TGTGCCAGCAGCTTAGTCGGCCGGAGATACAATGAGCAGTTCTTC. Translation gives CASSLVGRRYNEQFF.

This clonotype was seen many times. This chain joins TRBV10-2 and TRBJ1-1; possible D gene TRBD1, 5 bases. The V and J ends lost 2 bases and 1 base respectively, with 8 bases between them. CDR1 is WSHSY, CDR2 SAAADI, per germline. This CDR3 region has 14 residues. Written as DNA, the CDR3 is TGCGCCAGCAGTGAGGACAGAAAGAACACTGAAGCTTTCTTT. Its translation is CASSEDRKNTEAFF.

This clonotype was seen ten or more times. J is TRBJ1-1 and V is TRBV6-1; D call uncertain. The germline CDR1 and CDR2 sequences are MNHNS and SASEGT. CDR3 length equals 16 residues. Deletions cut 5 bases from V and 2 bases from J, with 18 bases between. The CDR3 DNA follows: TGTGCCAGCAGTCCGCTCTCCGTTCACCCAAACACTGAAGCTTTCTTT. Its translation is CASSPLSVHPNTEAFF.

The genes are TRBV19 and TRBJ2-7, with D possibly being TRBD1 (6 bases). Trimming took 6 bases from V and 1 from J, leaving 13 bases between them. Germline assignment: CDR1 LNHDA and CDR2 SQIVND (reference sequence). The CDR3 runs 14 residues. The CDR3: CASRDRVGSYEQYF. The CDR3 DNA is TGTGCCAGTAGGGACAGAGTTGGATCCTACGAGCAGTACTTC.

This clonotype was seen a few times. The chain carries TRBV4-2 and TRBJ1-1; D unresolved. Trimming removed 4 bases at V and 4 bases at J, with 16 bases between. Germline CDR1 and CDR2: LGHNA and YNFKEQ. The CDR3 runs to 15 residues. The CDR3 DNA reads as TGTGCCAGCAGCCGTTTTGGAGGCTTGGGCACTGAAGCTTTCTTT. This sequence encodes CASSRFGGLGTEAFF.

The chain carries TRBV20-1 and TRBJ1-2; TRBD1 might be the D (5 bases). The V and J ends lost 1 base and 5 bases respectively, with 11 bases between them. The CDR3 loop spans 13 amino acids. Germline lookup yields CDR1 DFQATT and CDR2 SNEGSKA (reference sequence). The CDR3 loop is CSARGQSGYGYTF. In nucleotides, the CDR3 is TGCAGTGCTAGAGGACAGTCGGGTTATGGCTACACCTTC.

The chain couples TRBV11-1 to TRBJ1-1; TRBD1 is a possible D gene (5 bases). Trimming left V 4 bases short and J 6 bases short, with 21 bases between. The germline gives CDR1 SGHAT, CDR2 FQDESV (reference sequence). The CDR3 sequence is 16 residues long. CDR3 protein: CASSSPDPGGKAEAFF. The CDR3 DNA reads TGTGCCAGCAGCTCGCCCGACCCGGGGGGGAAGGCTGAAGCTTTCTTT.

This clonotype was found many times. The chain links TRBV7-3 to TRBJ2-1; possible D gene TRBD2, 5 bases. Germline CDR1 is SGHTA and CDR2 is FQGTGA. The CDR3 sequence is 15 residues long. Trimming removed 5 bases from V and 0 bases from J, with 11 bases in between. The CDR3 region has the DNA TGTGCCAGCAGCGTGATAGCGAGCTCCTACAATGAGCAGTTCTTC. It is translated as CASSVIASSYNEQFF. Variable domain in full (rest from reference TRBV7-3 and TRBJ2-1): GAGVSQTPSNKVTEKGKYVELRCDPISGHTALYWYRQSLGQGPEFLIYFQGTGAADDSGLPNDRFFAVRPEGSVSTLKIQRTERGDSAVYLCASSVIASSYNEQFFGPGTRLTVL.

This clonotype was recorded many times. The rearrangement uses TRBV7-3 and TRBJ2-3; TRBD2 is a possible D gene (5 bases). Germline loops: CDR1 SGHTA, CDR2 FQGTGA. The CDR3 consists of 15 residues. Trimming took off 5 bases at V and 0 bases at J, with 12 bases between the two ends. The CDR3 coding sequence is TGTGCCAGCAGCCCTCAACCGGGGAGCACAGATACGCAGTATTTT. This sequence encodes CASSPQPGSTDTQYF. Using reference TRBV7-3 and TRBJ2-3 for the parts outside the CDR3, the full variable domain is GAGVSQTPSNKVTEKGKYVELRCDPISGHTALYWYRQSLGQGPEFLIYFQGTGAADDSGLPNDRFFAVRPEGSVSTLKIQRTERGDSAVYLCASSPQPGSTDTQYFGPGTRLTVL.

Notes on this clonotype: One end of the junction does not line up with germline, which may come from a read error. The chain links TRBV30 to TRBJ1-1; D unclear. The CDR3 length is 12 residues. Germline assignment: CDR1 GTSNPN and CDR2 SVGIG (reference sequence). The CDR3 protein is CAWSDVNTEAFF. Here the CDR3 DNA reads TGTGCCTGGAGTGACGTAAACACCGAAGCTTTCTTT.

This clonotype was picked up a small number of times. DNA for the CDR3: TGTGCCAGCAGCTTAGCGGGAGCATTAGGAGATACGCAGTATTTT. Its protein is CASSLAGALGDTQYF. The chain has TRBV7-9 and TRBJ2-3; tentatively, D is TRBD2 (5 bases). The V and J ends lost 0 bases and 5 bases respectively, with 12 bases between them. The germline gives CDR1 SEHNR, CDR2 FQNEAQ (reference sequence). The CDR3 is 15 amino acids. The full variable domain, in which reference TRBV7-9 and TRBJ2-3 provide the parts outside the CDR3, is DTGVSQNPRHKITKRGQNVTFRCDPISEHNRLYWYRQTLGQGPEFLTYFQNEAQLEKSRLLSDRFSAERPKGSFSTLEIQRTEQGDSAMYLCASSLAGALGDTQYFGPGTRLTVL.

On this clonotype: Since the CDR3 does not end with the conserved phenylalanine or tryptophan, this likely comes from a read error. V gene TRBV7-9 combines with J gene TRBJ2-1; 10 nucleotides align to TRBD1. CDR3 length: 15 amino acids. Trimming took 1 base from V and 6 from J; bases not matched to a gene: 3. In germline, CDR1 is SEHNR, CDR2 FQNEAQ (reference sequence). CDR3 DNA sequence: TGTGCCAGCAGCTTAGTGGGGACAGGGGTCAATGAGCAGTTCCTC. Amino acids: CASSLVGTGVNEQFL.

This clonotype showed up many times. CDR3 amino acids: CASSPNGKSSYNEQFF. As DNA, the CDR3 is TGTGCCAGCAGCCCGAACGGGAAGAGCTCCTACAATGAGCAGTTCTTC. The chain recombines TRBV7-9 with TRBJ2-1, with D possibly being TRBD2 (5 bases). This CDR3 is built from 16 residues. The germline V gene encodes CDR1 SEHNR and CDR2 FQNEAQ (reference sequence). V was clipped by 5 bases and J by 0 bases, with 14 bases between them.

The sample holds many counts of this clonotype. The rearrangement links TRBV29-1 to TRBJ2-1, with 8 positions matching TRBD2. The germline gives CDR1 SQVTM, CDR2 ANQGSEA. V lost 6 bases and J lost 6; bases outside the gene matches: 7. The CDR3 extends over 13 amino acids. The CDR3 loop reads CSVLAGEANEQFF. The DNA of the CDR3 is TGCAGCGTGCTAGCGGGTGAGGCCAATGAGCAGTTCTTC.

CDR3 loop: CAISENPVADTQYF. Written as DNA, the CDR3 is TGTGCCATCAGTGAAAATCCAGTGGCAGATACGCAGTATTTT. The rearrangement joins TRBV10-3 to TRBJ2-3; D unresolved. This CDR3 is built from 14 residues. Trimming cost V 3 bases and J 4 bases, with 11 bases left between them. CDR1 is ENHRY, CDR2 SYGVKD, per germline.

This clonotype occurred many times. The J gene is TRBJ2-5, the V gene TRBV10-3, with 10 bases lining up with TRBD1. CDR3 length: 15 residues. The germline V gene encodes CDR1 ENHRY and CDR2 SYGVKD. V was clipped by 4 bases and J by 5 bases; unmatched bases: 7. CDR3 region: CAISGGQGEWETQYF. In DNA form, the CDR3 reads TGTGCCATCAGTGGAGGACAGGGGGAATGGGAGACCCAGTACTTC.

The chain employs TRBV12-3 or TRBV12-4 and TRBJ1-4, with D hard to call. V lost 6 bases to trimming and J lost 8 bases, with 37 bases between them. The length of the CDR3 is 21 residues. CDR3 nucleotide sequence: TGTGCCAGCAGCACCCTCCTTTATAGACAAGACATTAGACGAGCCCAGGAAAAACTGTTTTTT. Protein product: CASSTLLYRQDIRRAQEKLFF.

This clonotype occurred many times. The chain has TRBV12-3 or TRBV12-4 and TRBJ1-6; D perhaps matches TRBD1 (5 bases). The CDR3 is 15 residues long. The V end was cut by 3 bases, the J end by 8 bases, with 14 bases between. In nucleotides, the CDR3 is TGTGCCAGCAGTTTGGGCAGGGCAAGGCATTCACCCCTCCACTTT. It yields the protein CASSLGRARHSPLHF.

The chain uses TRBV20-1 and TRBJ1-1; 7 bases fit TRBD1. CDR1 and CDR2 (germline): DFQATT, SNEGSKA (reference sequence). With V trimmed by 3 bases and J by 4 bases, 8 bases remained unmatched. This CDR3 has 14 residues. The CDR3 DNA reads TGCAGTGCTAGTCAGGGGGGGCAGTTCACTGAAGCTTTCTTT. As protein: CSASQGGQFTEAFF.

The gene calls are TRBV5-1 and TRBJ2-2; D is possibly TRBD1 (5 bases). Trimming left V 0 bases short and J 6 bases short, with 15 bases between. Germline V gene sequence: CDR1 SGHRS, CDR2 YFSETQ. There are 16 residues in the CDR3. The CDR3 region has the DNA TGCGCCAGCAGCTTGGTGAGCCAGGGTTCGGCCGGGGAGCTGTTTTTT. Translating it yields CASSLVSQGSAGELFF.

The table lists this clonotype with a few counts. The chain couples TRBV3-1 to TRBJ2-7; TRBD1 is a possible D gene (6 bases). V gave up 5 bases and J gave up 2 bases, with 16 bases separating them. Germline V CDR1 and CDR2: LGHDT, YNNKEL (reference sequence). The CDR3 contains 15 residues. CDR3 sequence: CASSGGTGLPYEQYF. For the CDR3, the DNA is TGTGCCAGCAGCGGTGGAACAGGGTTACCCTACGAGCAGTACTTC.

This clonotype showed up many times. The rearrangement links TRBV28 to TRBJ1-2; TRBD1 matches at 10 bases. Germline CDR1 MDHEN, CDR2 SYDVKM. The CDR3 has 16 amino acids. The ends lost 6 bases at V and 2 bases at J; junction bases unmatched: 9. The CDR3 loop is CASSLGTGARNYGYTF. CDR3 nucleotide sequence: TGTGCCAGCAGCCTCGGGACAGGGGCTAGGAACTATGGCTACACCTTC.

In this sample, this clonotype turned up many times. Written as DNA, the CDR3 is TGTGCCAGCAGTTTATTTTTTACGGACAATGAGCAGTTCTTC. Encoded protein: CASSLFFTDNEQFF. V and J are TRBV28 and TRBJ2-1; D is unresolved. The V gene lost 1 base and the J gene lost 5 bases, with 9 bases spanning the gap. In germline, CDR1 is MDHEN, CDR2 SYDVKM. The CDR3 is 14 residues long.

This clonotype was detected many times. The chain combines TRBV19 with TRBJ2-2, with 7 bases aligning to TRBD1. V lost 7 bases, J lost 3 bases, and 5 bases stayed unmatched. Germline lookup yields CDR1 LNHDA and CDR2 SQIVND (reference sequence). This CDR3 is built from 14 residues. In nucleotides, the CDR3 is TGTGCCAGTACCTCAGGGGGTTACACCGGGGAGCTGTTTTTT. Its translation: CASTSGGYTGELFF.

Many counts were recorded for this clonotype. V is TRBV12-3 or TRBV12-4 and J is TRBJ2-5; 12 bases match TRBD2. The CDR3 consists of 17 residues. V lost 3 bases, J lost 4 bases, and 9 bases stayed unmatched. The CDR3 spells CASSFGSSGRGLETQYF. The DNA of the CDR3 is TGTGCCAGCAGTTTCGGGTCTAGCGGGAGGGGTTTAGAGACCCAGTACTTC.

At least ten counts were recorded for this clonotype. The J gene is TRBJ2-1, the V gene TRBV11-2; D remains ambiguous. This CDR3 has 16 amino acids. V dropped 4 bases and J dropped 0 bases, with 13 bases sitting between them. CDR1 is SGHAT, CDR2 FQNNGV, per germline. Here the CDR3 reads CASSSRSDRSYNEQFF. The DNA of the CDR3 is TGTGCCAGCAGCTCACGGAGCGATCGCTCCTACAATGAGCAGTTCTTC.

This clonotype was detected ten times or more. The V call is TRBV28, the J call TRBJ2-5, with 9 bases fitting TRBD1. The V and J ends lost 8 bases and 5 bases, in that order; junction bases with no gene match: 6. The germline V gene encodes CDR1 MDHEN and CDR2 SYDVKM. CDR3 length: 13 amino acids. The CDR3 loop is CASVTGGEETQYF. The CDR3 nucleotides are TGTGCCAGCGTCACAGGGGGCGAGGAGACCCAGTACTTC.

This clonotype showed up many times. The CDR3 region has the DNA TGTGCCAGCGCCCTAGCGGGAGGCTACAATGAGCAGTTCTTC. As protein: CASALAGGYNEQFF. The rearrangement links TRBV27 to TRBJ2-1; the match to TRBD2 covers 11 bases. The CDR3 sequence is 14 residues long. V gave up 8 bases and J gave up 3 bases; unmatched junction bases: 3. Looked up from germline, CDR1 is MNHEY and CDR2 is SMNVEV (reference sequence).